This T cell receptor beta chain was sequenced during a study of blood T cells in healthy people across ages. General study results and limits: Estimated diversity, derived from one million T cells, was regarded as an underestimate.

Remarks on this clonotype: Its target is unknown.

V dropped 0 bases and J dropped 1 base, with 13 bases sitting between them. The length of the CDR3 is 15 residues. CDR1 DFQATT and CDR2 SNEGSKA come from the germline V gene (reference sequence). A second PCR of roughly 7 to 11 cycles used a sample-barcoded 5' primer and a J-beta primer mix. TCRdb redid the calling of the 5' RACE reads with MiXCR, one entry per CDR3 protein. The table includes approximately 2,000,000 distinct CDR3 sequences, roughly 43% detected once. Sequencing used blood. The receptor's source is a human donor in good health. This chain joins TRBV20-1 and TRBJ2-7, with D perhaps matching TRBD2 (7 bases). CDR3 sequence: CSARDLGGGSYEQYF. CDR3 in DNA: TGCAGTGCTAGAGATCTAGGGGGGGGGTCCTACGAGCAGTACTTC.